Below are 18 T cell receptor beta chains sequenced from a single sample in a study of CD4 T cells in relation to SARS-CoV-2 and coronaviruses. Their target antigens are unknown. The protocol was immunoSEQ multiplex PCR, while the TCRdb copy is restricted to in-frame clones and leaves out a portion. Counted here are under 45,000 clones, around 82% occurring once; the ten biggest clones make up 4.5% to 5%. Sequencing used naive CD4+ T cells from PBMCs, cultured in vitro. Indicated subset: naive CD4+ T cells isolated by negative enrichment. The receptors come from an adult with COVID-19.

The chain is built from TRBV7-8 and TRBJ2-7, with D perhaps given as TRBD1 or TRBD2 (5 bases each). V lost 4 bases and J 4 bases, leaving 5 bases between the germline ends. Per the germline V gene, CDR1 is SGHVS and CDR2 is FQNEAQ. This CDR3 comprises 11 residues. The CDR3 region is CASSWGYEQYF. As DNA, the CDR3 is TGTGCCAGCAGCTGGGGGTACGAGCAGTACTTC. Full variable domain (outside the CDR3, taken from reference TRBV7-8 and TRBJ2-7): GAGVSQSPRYKVAKRGQDVALRCDPISGHVSLFWYQQALGQGPEFLTYFQNEAQLDKSGLPSDRFFAERPEGSVSTLKIQRTQQEDSAVYLCASSWGYEQYFGPGTRLTVT.

CDR3 nucleotide sequence: TGTGCCAGCAGCGTCTCCCAGGGACCAAACACTGAAGCTTTCTTT. Translated, it gives CASSVSQGPNTEAFF. The rearrangement uses TRBV9 and TRBJ1-1, with a weak D call TRBD1 (5 bases). The CDR3 extends over 15 amino acids. V was shortened by 2 bases and J by 2 bases, with 13 bases between the two germline ends. Germline loops: CDR1 SGDLS, CDR2 YYNGEE.

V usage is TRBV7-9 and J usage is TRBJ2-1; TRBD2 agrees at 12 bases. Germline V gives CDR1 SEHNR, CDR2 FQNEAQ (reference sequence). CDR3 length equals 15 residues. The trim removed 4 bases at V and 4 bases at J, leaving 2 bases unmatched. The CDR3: CASSSTSGRYNEQFF. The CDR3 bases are TGTGCCAGCAGCTCCACTAGCGGGAGGTACAATGAGCAGTTCTTC.

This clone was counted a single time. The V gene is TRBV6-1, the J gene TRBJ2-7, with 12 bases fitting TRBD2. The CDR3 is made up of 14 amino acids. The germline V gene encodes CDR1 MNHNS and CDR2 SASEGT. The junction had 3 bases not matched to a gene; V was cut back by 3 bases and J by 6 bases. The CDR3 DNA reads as TGTGCCAGCAGTGAGCCTAGCGGGAGGGGCGAGCAGTACTTC. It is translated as CASSEPSGRGEQYF.

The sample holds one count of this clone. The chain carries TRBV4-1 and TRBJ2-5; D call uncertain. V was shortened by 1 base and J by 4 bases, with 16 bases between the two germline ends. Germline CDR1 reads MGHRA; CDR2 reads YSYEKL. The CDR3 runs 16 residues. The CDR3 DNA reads TGCGCCAGCAGCCAAGTTGGAAAGAGTTTCACAGAGACCCAGTACTTC. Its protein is CASSQVGKSFTETQYF.

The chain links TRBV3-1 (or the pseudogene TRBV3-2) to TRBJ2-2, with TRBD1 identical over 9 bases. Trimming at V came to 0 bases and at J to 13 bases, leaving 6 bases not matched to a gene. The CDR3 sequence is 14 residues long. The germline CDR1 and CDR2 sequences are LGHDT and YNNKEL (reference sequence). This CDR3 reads CASSQDFTGGRLFF. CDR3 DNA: TGTGCCAGCAGCCAAGATTTCACAGGGGGCAGGCTGTTTTTT.

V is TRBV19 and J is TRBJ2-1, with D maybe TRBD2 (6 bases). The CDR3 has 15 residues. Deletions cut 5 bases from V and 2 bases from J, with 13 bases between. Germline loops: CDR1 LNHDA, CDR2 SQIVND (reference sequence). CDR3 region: CASSLRDFTYNEQFF. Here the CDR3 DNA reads TGTGCCAGTAGTCTCCGGGACTTCACCTACAATGAGCAGTTCTTC.

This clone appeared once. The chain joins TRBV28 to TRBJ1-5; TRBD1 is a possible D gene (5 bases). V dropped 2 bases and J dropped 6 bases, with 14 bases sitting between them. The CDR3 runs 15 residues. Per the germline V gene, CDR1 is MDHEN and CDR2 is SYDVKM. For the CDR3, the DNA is TGTGCCAGCAGTTTACCCCAGGGAGGGGCTCAGCCCCAGCATTTT. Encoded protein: CASSLPQGGAQPQHF.

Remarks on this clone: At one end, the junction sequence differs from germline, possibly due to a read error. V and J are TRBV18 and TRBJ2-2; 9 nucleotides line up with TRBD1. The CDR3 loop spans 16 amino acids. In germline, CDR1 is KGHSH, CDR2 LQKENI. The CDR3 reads CASSPPGQGNIGELFF. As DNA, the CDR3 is TGTGCCAGCTCACCCCCGGGACAGGGAAACATCGGGGAGCTGTTTTTT.

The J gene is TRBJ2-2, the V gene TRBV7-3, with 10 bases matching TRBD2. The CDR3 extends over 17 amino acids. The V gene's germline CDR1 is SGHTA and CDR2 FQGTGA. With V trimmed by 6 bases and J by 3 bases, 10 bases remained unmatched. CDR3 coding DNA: TGTGCCAGCAGTCTAACTAGCGGGACCCCCGACACCGGGGAGCTGTTTTTT. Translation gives CASSLTSGTPDTGELFF.

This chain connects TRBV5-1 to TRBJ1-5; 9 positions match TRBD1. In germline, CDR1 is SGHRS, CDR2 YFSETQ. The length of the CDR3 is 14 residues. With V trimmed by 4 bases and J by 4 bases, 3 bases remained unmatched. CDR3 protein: CASSQGTGNQPQHF. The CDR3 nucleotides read TGCGCCAGCAGCCAAGGGACAGGGAATCAGCCCCAGCATTTT. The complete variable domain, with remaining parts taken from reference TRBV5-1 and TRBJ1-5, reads KAGVTQTPRYLIKTRGQQVTLSCSPISGHRSVSWYQQTPGQGLQFLFEYFSETQRNKGNFPGRFSGRQFSNSRSEMNVSTLELGDSALYLCASSQGTGNQPQHFGDGTRLSIL.

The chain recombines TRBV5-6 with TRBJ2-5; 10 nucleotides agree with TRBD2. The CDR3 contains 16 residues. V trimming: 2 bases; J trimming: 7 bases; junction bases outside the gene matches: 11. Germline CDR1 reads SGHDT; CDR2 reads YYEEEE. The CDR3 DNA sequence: TGTGCCAGCAGCTTTGGGCTAGCGGGAGAGGAGAGGACCCAGTACTTC. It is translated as CASSFGLAGEERTQYF.

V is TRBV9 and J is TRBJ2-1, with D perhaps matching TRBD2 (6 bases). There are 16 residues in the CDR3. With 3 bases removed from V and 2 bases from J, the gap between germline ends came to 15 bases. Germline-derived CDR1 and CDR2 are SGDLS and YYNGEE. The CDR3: CASSGPGVAPYNEQFF. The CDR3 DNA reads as TGTGCCAGCAGCGGCCCGGGGGTAGCGCCCTACAATGAGCAGTTCTTC.

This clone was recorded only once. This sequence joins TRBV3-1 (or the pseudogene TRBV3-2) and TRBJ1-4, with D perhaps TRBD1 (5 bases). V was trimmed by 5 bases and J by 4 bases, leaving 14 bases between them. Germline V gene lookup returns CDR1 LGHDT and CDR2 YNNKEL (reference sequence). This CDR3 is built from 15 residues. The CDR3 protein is CASSERGVNNEKLFF. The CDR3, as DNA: TGTGCCAGCAGCGAAAGGGGAGTTAATAATGAAAAACTGTTTTTT.

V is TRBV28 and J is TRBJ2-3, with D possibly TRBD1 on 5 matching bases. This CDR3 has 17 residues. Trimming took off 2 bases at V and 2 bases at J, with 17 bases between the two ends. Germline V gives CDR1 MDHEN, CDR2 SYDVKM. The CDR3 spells CASSLRVLLGHTDTQYF. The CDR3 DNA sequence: TGTGCCAGCAGTTTACGGGTCTTACTGGGGCACACAGATACGCAGTATTTT.

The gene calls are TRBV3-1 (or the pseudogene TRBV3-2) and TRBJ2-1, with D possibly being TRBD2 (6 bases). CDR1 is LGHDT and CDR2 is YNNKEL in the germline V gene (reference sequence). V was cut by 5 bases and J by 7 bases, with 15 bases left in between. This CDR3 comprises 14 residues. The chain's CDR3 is CASSDRDFPNEQFF. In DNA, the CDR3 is TGTGCCAGCAGCGACCGGGACTTCCCTAATGAGCAGTTCTTC.

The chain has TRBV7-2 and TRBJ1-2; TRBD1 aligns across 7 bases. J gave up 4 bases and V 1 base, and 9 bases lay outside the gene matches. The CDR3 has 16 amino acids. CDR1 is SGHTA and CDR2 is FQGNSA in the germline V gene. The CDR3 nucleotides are TGTGCCAGCAGCTTAGGGCAGGGGGTTTTTGGCTATGGCTACACCTTC. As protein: CASSLGQGVFGYGYTF. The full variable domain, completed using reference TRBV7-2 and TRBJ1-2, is GAGVSQSPSNKVTEKGKDVELRCDPISGHTALYWYRQSLGQGLEFLIYFQGNSAPDKSGLPSDRFSAERTGGSVSTLTIQRTQQEDSAVYLCASSLGQGVFGYGYTFGSGTRLTVV.

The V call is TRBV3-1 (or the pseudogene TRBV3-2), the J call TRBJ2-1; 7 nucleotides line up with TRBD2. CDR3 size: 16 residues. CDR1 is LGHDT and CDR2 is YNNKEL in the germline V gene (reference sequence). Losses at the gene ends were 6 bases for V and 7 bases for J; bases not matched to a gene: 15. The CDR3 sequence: CASSPILPGLQNEQFF. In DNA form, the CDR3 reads TGTGCCAGCAGTCCCATATTACCGGGACTACAGAATGAGCAGTTCTTC.